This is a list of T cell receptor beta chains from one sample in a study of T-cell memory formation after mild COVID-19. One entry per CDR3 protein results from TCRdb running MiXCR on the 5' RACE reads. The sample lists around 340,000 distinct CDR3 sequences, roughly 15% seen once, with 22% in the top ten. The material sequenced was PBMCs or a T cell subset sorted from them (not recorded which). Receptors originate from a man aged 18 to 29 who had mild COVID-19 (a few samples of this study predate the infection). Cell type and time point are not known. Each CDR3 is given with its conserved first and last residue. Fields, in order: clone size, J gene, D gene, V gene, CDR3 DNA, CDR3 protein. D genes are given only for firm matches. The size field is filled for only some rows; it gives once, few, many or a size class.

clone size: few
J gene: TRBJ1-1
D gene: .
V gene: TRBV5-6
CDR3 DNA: TGTGCCAGCAGCTTTTACAGGGTGGGTGCGGGCACTGAAGCTTTCTTT
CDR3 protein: CASSFYRVGAGTEAFF

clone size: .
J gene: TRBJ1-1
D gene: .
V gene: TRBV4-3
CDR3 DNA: TGCGCCAGCAGTAGAGGTCCAGGTTTGAACACTGAAGCTTTCTTT
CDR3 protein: CASSRGPGLNTEAFF

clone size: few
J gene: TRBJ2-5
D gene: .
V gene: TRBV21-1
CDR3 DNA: TGTGCCAGTCCTTACGAGACCCAGTACTTC
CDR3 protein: CASPYETQYF

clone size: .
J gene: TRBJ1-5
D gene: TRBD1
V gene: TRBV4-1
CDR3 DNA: TGCGCCAGCAGCCAACTCCTAGGACAGGGCCTTAGCAATCAGCCCCAGCATTTT
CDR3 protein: CASSQLLGQGLSNQPQHF

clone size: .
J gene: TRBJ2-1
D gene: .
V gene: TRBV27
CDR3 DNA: TGTGCCACCCTGTCGCGGGAGCAGTTCTTC
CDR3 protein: CATLSREQFF

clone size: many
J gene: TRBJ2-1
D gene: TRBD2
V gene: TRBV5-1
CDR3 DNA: TGCGCCAGCAGCGTACTAGCGGGGACCGCCTACAATGAGCAGTTCTTC
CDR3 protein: CASSVLAGTAYNEQFF

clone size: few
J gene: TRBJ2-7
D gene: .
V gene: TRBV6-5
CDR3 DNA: TGTGCCAGCAGCCCTAGGGGGGCGGATCGATTTTACGAGCAGTACTTC
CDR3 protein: CASSPRGADRFYEQYF

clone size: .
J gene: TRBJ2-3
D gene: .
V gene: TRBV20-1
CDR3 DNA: TGCAGTGCTAGGCCCTCTAGCACAGATACGCAGTATTTT
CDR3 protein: CSARPSSTDTQYF

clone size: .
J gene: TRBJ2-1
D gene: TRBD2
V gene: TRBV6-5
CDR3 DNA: TGTGCCAGCAGTTACTCGCGGACTAGCGGCAATGAGCAGTTCTTC
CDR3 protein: CASSYSRTSGNEQFF

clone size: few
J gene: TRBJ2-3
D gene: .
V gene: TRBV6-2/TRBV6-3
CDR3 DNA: TGTGCCAGCAGTTACGGCGTCACAGATACGCAGTATTTT
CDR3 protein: CASSYGVTDTQYF

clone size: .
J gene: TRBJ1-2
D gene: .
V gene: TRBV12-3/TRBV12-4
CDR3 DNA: TGTGCCAGCAGCACTACAGGGCTTAGGGGCTACACCTTC
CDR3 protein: CASSTTGLRGYTF

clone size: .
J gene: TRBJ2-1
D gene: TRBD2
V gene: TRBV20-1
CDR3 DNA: TGCAGTGCTAGAGATGTGACTAGCGGGCTTAGCTCCTACAATGAGCAGTTCTTC
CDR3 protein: CSARDVTSGLSSYNEQFF

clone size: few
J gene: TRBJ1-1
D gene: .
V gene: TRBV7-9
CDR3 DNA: TGTGCCAGCAGCTTTCCTGGGGCCCGCCAGGACACTGAAGCTTTCTTT
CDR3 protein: CASSFPGARQDTEAFF

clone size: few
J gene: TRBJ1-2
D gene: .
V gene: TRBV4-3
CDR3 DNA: TGCGCCAGCAGCCAAGATATCTCCGGGAGGAACTGGCGTGGCTACACCTTC
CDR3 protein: CASSQDISGRNWRGYTF

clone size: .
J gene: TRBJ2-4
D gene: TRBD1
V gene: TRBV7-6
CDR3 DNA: TGTGCCAGCAGCTTAGGATACAGGGGCCAAAAAAACATTCAGTACTTC
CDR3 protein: CASSLGYRGQKNIQYF

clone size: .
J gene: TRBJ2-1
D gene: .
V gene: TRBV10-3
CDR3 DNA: TGTGCCATCAGTGATGGGATAGGGGACAATGAGCAGTTCTTC
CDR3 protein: CAISDGIGDNEQFF